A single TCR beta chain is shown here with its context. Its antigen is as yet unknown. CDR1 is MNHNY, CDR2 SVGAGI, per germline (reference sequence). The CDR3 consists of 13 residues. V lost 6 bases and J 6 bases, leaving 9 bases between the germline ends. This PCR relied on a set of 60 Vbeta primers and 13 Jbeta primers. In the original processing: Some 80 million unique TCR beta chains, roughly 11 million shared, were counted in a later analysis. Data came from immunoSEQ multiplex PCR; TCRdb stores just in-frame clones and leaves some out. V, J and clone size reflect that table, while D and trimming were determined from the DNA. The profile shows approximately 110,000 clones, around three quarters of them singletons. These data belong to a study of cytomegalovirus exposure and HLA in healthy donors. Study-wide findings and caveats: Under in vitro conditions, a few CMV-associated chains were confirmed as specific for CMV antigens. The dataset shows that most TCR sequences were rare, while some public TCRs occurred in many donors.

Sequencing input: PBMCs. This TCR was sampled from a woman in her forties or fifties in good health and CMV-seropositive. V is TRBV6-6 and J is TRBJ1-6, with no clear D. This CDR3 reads CASRRQTNSPLHF. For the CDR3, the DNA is TGTGCCAGCAGGAGACAAACTAATTCACCCCTCCACTTT.